This T cell receptor (beta chain) derives from a study of CD4 T cells in relation to SARS-CoV-2 and coronaviruses. CD4+ T cells from unexposed donors were obtained before the COVID-19 pandemic (2011-2018). CD4+ T cells were isolated from the cells after more than 8 days of culture. Assay used: immunoSEQ multiplex PCR; TCRdb lists only in-frame clones, some missing. The sample has roughly 25,000 clones; roughly four fifths are singletons. Concerning this clone itself: Its cognate antigen is unknown.

The TCR comes from a human donor in good health. Sample: CD4+ T cells from PBMCs, cultured in vitro.

CDR3 nucleotides: TGTGCCAGCAGTCCCCAGGGATTACAAGAGACCCAGTACTTC. The encoded protein is CASSPQGLQETQYF. This chain joins TRBV7-3 and TRBJ2-5; D may be TRBD1 (5 bases). The CDR3 is 14 residues long. The V and J ends lost 6 bases and 2 bases respectively, with 13 bases between them. Looked up from germline, CDR1 is SGHTA and CDR2 is FQGTGA.